The 26 T cell receptor beta chains given below trace back to one sample, sequenced in a study of early T cells in non-severe SARS-CoV-2 infection. TCRdb ran MiXCR on the 5' RACE reads and lists one entry per CDR3 protein. The table includes roughly 93,000 distinct CDR3 sequences, roughly 14% detected once. The sample taken for sequencing was whole blood. The receptors were sampled from an adult who was a healthcare worker with PCR-confirmed SARS-CoV-2 infection or an uninfected control (not recorded which).

This chain's CDR3 is CASSFSRTSTDTQYF. The CDR3 bases are TGTGCCAGCAGTTTTTCGCGGACTAGCACAGATACGCAGTATTTT. This rearrangement joins TRBV28 to TRBJ2-3; perhaps TRBD2 as D (5 bases). Trimming left V 3 bases short and J 0 bases short, with 10 bases between. This CDR3 has 15 residues. Germline CDR1 is MDHEN and CDR2 is SYDVKM.

The chain joins TRBV5-1 to TRBJ2-3, with D hard to call. The CDR3 extends over 13 amino acids. Germline lookup yields CDR1 SGHRS and CDR2 YFSETQ. The V end was cut by 0 bases, the J end by 3 bases, with 5 bases between. CDR3 region: CASSLDGTDTQYF. CDR3 DNA sequence: TGCGCCAGCAGCTTGGACGGTACAGATACGCAGTATTTT.

The chain has TRBV7-9 and TRBJ2-6, with D possibly TRBD1 on 5 matching bases. The germline V gene encodes CDR1 SEHNR and CDR2 FQNEAQ (reference sequence). The CDR3 contains 17 residues. The germline V and J ends were trimmed by 2 bases and 4 bases, with 15 bases remaining between them. The CDR3 spells CASSLQGTSVGANVLTF. CDR3 bases: TGTGCCAGCAGCTTACAGGGAACATCCGTCGGGGCCAACGTCCTGACTTTC.

Points on this clonotype: A read error may explain this, as a much larger clone is one base away. The rearrangement links TRBV6-4 to TRBJ1-1; maybe TRBD1 (5 bases). The length of the CDR3 is 14 residues. Trimming shortened V by 6 bases and J by 1 base, and 12 bases separated the two germline ends. Looked up from germline, CDR1 is MRHNA and CDR2 is SNTAGT. This CDR3 is CASRDTNRNTEAFF. CDR3 nucleotides: TGTGCCAGCAGGGACACCAACAGGAACACTGAAGCTTTCTTT.

This clonotype was counted only a few times. V gene TRBV5-6 combines with J gene TRBJ2-5; 9 bases fit TRBD1. Trimming took 6 bases from V and 4 from J; bases not matched to a gene: 7. The CDR3 runs to 14 residues. The germline V gene has CDR1 SGHDT and CDR2 YYEEEE. The CDR3 loop is CASTQQGARETQYF. The CDR3 DNA sequence: TGTGCCAGCACCCAACAGGGGGCGCGAGAGACCCAGTACTTC.

This clonotype showed up just a few times. This sequence joins TRBV6-5 and TRBJ1-2, with D perhaps matching TRBD1 (5 bases). CDR1 is MNHEY and CDR2 is SVGAGI in the germline V gene. The V end was cut by 4 bases, the J end by 1 base, with 22 bases between. There are 18 residues in the CDR3. The DNA of the CDR3 is TGTGCCAGCAGTTCCCTAATACCGCAGGGTGGAATTAACTATGGCTACACCTTC. It specifies CASSSLIPQGGINYGYTF.

Only a few counts were recorded for this clonotype. This sequence joins TRBV7-2 and TRBJ1-5; 8 bases map to TRBD1. The trim removed 4 bases at V and 2 bases at J, leaving 7 bases unmatched. Germline V gene sequence: CDR1 SGHTA, CDR2 FQGNSA. CDR3 size: 16 residues. The CDR3 DNA sequence: TGTGCCAGCAGCTGGACAGGGTCGGGCGGCAATCAGCCCCAGCATTTT. Amino acid sequence: CASSWTGSGGNQPQHF.

The chain links TRBV9 to TRBJ2-2; TRBD1 agrees at 11 bases. This CDR3 contains 16 residues. Per the germline V gene, CDR1 is SGDLS and CDR2 is YYNGEE. The junction had 2 bases not matched to a gene; V was cut back by 2 bases and J by 2 bases. CDR3 loop: CASSVGQGANTGELFF. The CDR3 DNA follows: TGTGCCAGCAGCGTCGGACAGGGGGCTAACACCGGGGAGCTGTTTTTT.

This chain joins TRBV7-9 and TRBJ2-3; 9 bases agree with TRBD2. CDR3 size: 14 residues. The ends lost 5 bases at V and 0 bases at J; junction bases unmatched: 0. The germline V gene has CDR1 SEHNR and CDR2 FQNEAQ (reference sequence). The CDR3 DNA sequence: TGTGCCAGCAGCACTAGCGGGAGCACAGATACGCAGTATTTT. Residues: CASSTSGSTDTQYF. Full variable domain (outside the CDR3, taken from reference TRBV7-9 and TRBJ2-3): DTGVSQNPRHKITKRGQNVTFRCDPISEHNRLYWYRQTLGQGPEFLTYFQNEAQLEKSRLLSDRFSAERPKGSFSTLEIQRTEQGDSAMYLCASSTSGSTDTQYFGPGTRLTVL.

The rearrangement uses TRBV7-3 and TRBJ2-3, with D unclear. The CDR3 is 12 amino acids. Trimming left V 3 bases short and J 4 bases short, with 5 bases between. The germline gives CDR1 SGHTA, CDR2 FQGTGA. The CDR3 spells CASSFRADTQYF. The CDR3 DNA is TGTGCCAGCAGCTTTAGGGCAGATACGCAGTATTTT.

The chain employs TRBV29-1 and TRBJ1-2; TRBD1 is a possible D gene (5 bases). Germline values: CDR1 SQVTM, CDR2 ANQGSEA. Trimming took off 5 bases at V and 8 bases at J, with 12 bases between the two ends. The CDR3 is 11 residues long. CDR3 amino acids: CSVYYGGGYTF. In DNA form, the CDR3 reads TGCAGCGTTTATTACGGGGGAGGCTACACCTTC.

The genes are TRBV29-1 and TRBJ1-5; 8 bases fit TRBD1. Germline CDR1 is SQVTM and CDR2 is ANQGSEA. The CDR3 covers 14 residues. Germline trimming cut 6 bases from V and 0 bases from J; bases unmatched to any gene: 4. This CDR3 is CSVMTGVSNQPQHF. The CDR3 DNA reads TGCAGCGTGATGACAGGGGTTAGCAATCAGCCCCAGCATTTT.

This clonotype was seen a few times. V and J are TRBV4-1 and TRBJ2-3; D is possibly TRBD2 (5 bases). This CDR3 contains 16 residues. Germline values: CDR1 MGHRA, CDR2 YSYEKL. The ends were cut back, 4 bases at V and 1 base at J, with 15 bases in the middle. CDR3 amino acids: CASSRGLFSGTDTQYF. CDR3 DNA: TGCGCCAGCAGCCGAGGACTGTTTAGTGGCACAGATACGCAGTATTTT.

In DNA form, the CDR3 reads TGTGCCACCAGCAGCATGGGACAGGGAGTAAATTCACCCCTCCACTTT. This gives the protein CATSSMGQGVNSPLHF. The J gene is TRBJ1-6, the V gene TRBV15; TRBD1 agrees at 9 bases. With 3 bases clipped from V and 7 bases from J, the junction kept 7 bases outside the gene matches. This CDR3 spans 16 amino acids. Germline CDR1 LNHNV, CDR2 YYDKDF (reference sequence).

The V and J genes are TRBV20-1 and TRBJ2-7, with 7 positions matching TRBD1. CDR3 length: 13 amino acids. V dropped 3 bases and J dropped 6; count of bases not matched to a gene: 8. The V gene's germline CDR1 is DFQATT and CDR2 SNEGSKA (reference sequence). Here the CDR3 reads CSARDRYNSEQYV. The CDR3 bases are TGCAGTGCTAGGGACAGGTATAACTCCGAGCAGTACGTC.

The J gene is TRBJ2-3, the V gene TRBV20-1; 8 positions agree with TRBD1. The V and J ends lost 2 bases and 2 bases, in that order; junction bases with no gene match: 3. Germline values: CDR1 DFQATT, CDR2 SNEGSKA (reference sequence). CDR3 size: 14 residues. In DNA, the CDR3 is TGCAGTGCTAGACGGCAGGGGGCCACAGATACGCAGTATTTT. It encodes CSARRQGATDTQYF.

The chain links TRBV24-1 to TRBJ2-1; D may be TRBD1 or TRBD2 (5 bases each). This CDR3 comprises 13 residues. Trimming took 4 bases from V and 15 from J, leaving 18 bases between them. Germline values: CDR1 KGHDR, CDR2 SFDVKD. The CDR3 is CATSDNQGIGAFF. In DNA form, the CDR3 reads TGTGCCACCAGTGACAATCAAGGAATCGGGGCGTTCTTC.

The chain employs TRBV6-6 and TRBJ1-1; tentative D call: TRBD1 (6 bases). V lost 6 bases, J lost 8 bases, and 16 bases lay in between. Per germline, CDR1 MNHNY and CDR2 SVGAGI (reference sequence). CDR3 length equals 13 residues. CDR3 coding DNA: TGTGCCAGCAGGGGACAAATCGATTCCGAAGCTTTCTTT. It specifies CASRGQIDSEAFF.

V is TRBV7-9 and J is TRBJ1-1; D is ambiguous. V lost 3 bases and J lost 3, with 2 bases in between. The CDR3 contains 11 residues. The germline V gene encodes CDR1 SEHNR and CDR2 FQNEAQ (reference sequence). CDR3 bases: TGTGCCAGCAGCTTTGACACTGAAGCTTTCTTT. It codes for CASSFDTEAFF.

In its sample, this clonotype was seen a few times. In DNA, the CDR3 is TGTGCCAGCAGTGATGGTCTAGCGGGGGCCGGGGAGCTGTTTTTT. It specifies CASSDGLAGAGELFF. The V call is TRBV6-4, the J call TRBJ2-2, with 10 bases matching TRBD2. The CDR3 runs to 15 residues. CDR1 and CDR2 from the germline V gene are MRHNA and SNTAGT. The V segment lost 3 bases and the J segment 6 bases; nucleotides outside the gene matches: 4.

The rearrangement uses TRBV9 and TRBJ1-1; D might be TRBD1 (6 bases). V shed 0 bases and J shed 5 bases, with 14 bases lying between them. The germline V gene has CDR1 SGDLS and CDR2 YYNGEE. The CDR3 covers 15 residues. This CDR3 is CASSVDLGQGTEAFF. For the CDR3, the DNA is TGTGCCAGCAGCGTAGATTTGGGACAAGGAACTGAAGCTTTCTTT.

The chain carries TRBV20-1 and TRBJ2-1, with TRBD2 matching 12 bases. The ends lost 6 bases at V and 2 bases at J; junction bases unmatched: 8. The CDR3 has 16 residues. Germline lookup yields CDR1 DFQATT and CDR2 SNEGSKA (reference sequence). The CDR3 here is CSALPGLAGPYNEQFF. The CDR3 DNA follows: TGCAGTGCGTTACCGGGACTAGCGGGTCCCTACAATGAGCAGTTCTTC.

This clonotype appeared many times. V gene TRBV12-3 or TRBV12-4 combines with J gene TRBJ2-7, with D possibly called TRBD1 or TRBD2 (7 bases each). V was trimmed by 4 bases and J by 0 bases, leaving 16 bases between them. The CDR3 runs to 16 residues. CDR3 protein: CASSSVQGGNSYEQYV. In DNA form, the CDR3 reads TGTGCCAGCAGTTCGGTTCAGGGGGGGAACTCCTACGAGCAGTACGTC.

The chain links TRBV20-1 to TRBJ1-1; unclear D gene. Trimming took off 4 bases at V and 1 base at J, with 10 bases between the two ends. CDR3 length: 13 amino acids. Germline CDR1 is DFQATT and CDR2 is SNEGSKA (reference sequence). The CDR3 reads CSAKYSANTEAFF. The CDR3 DNA sequence: TGCAGTGCTAAGTACAGCGCGAACACTGAAGCTTTCTTT.

This clonotype appeared many times. V and J are TRBV5-1 and TRBJ1-3; D is unclear. CDR3 length: 13 residues. V was trimmed by 5 bases and J by 4 bases, leaving 10 bases between them. Germline V gene lookup returns CDR1 SGHRS and CDR2 YFSETQ. The CDR3, as DNA: TGCGCCAGCAGTTGGGAGTCCGGAAACACCATATATTTT. Residues: CASSWESGNTIYF.

The chain joins TRBV20-1 to TRBJ2-5; a weak D match, TRBD1 (7 bases). Germline V gene lookup returns CDR1 DFQATT and CDR2 SNEGSKA (reference sequence). This CDR3 comprises 15 residues. V dropped 1 base and J dropped 0 bases, with 12 bases sitting between them. The CDR3 loop reads CSARAEGQHQETQYF. CDR3 in DNA: TGCAGTGCTAGAGCGGAGGGACAGCACCAAGAGACCCAGTACTTC.